The entry below gives a single T cell receptor (beta chain) sequence along with its context. The source of the sample is a study of T cells in Graves' hyperthyroidism and ophthalmopathy. The CDR3 is made up of 15 amino acids. CDR1 and CDR2 (germline): SGHNT, YYREEE (reference sequence). V lost 3 bases and J 2 bases, leaving 15 bases between the germline ends. The hyperthyroidism was newly diagnosed and had lasted under 2 months; the patients were aged 18 to 65. PBMCs came from 10 ml fresh peripheral blood. Using RNA transcripts as the source, TCR beta CDR3 regions were amplified. Initially, a first-round RT-PCR of the TCR CDR3 employed the HTBI primer set. Via MiXCR, TCRdb re-called the multiplex PCR reads, giving one row per CDR3 protein. The sample records about 840,000 distinct CDR3 sequences, roughly 40% being singletons.

The sequenced material came from blood. V is TRBV5-4 and J is TRBJ2-7; D possibly corresponds to TRBD2 (6 bases). This receptor was taken from a man younger than 35 with Graves' hyperthyroidism. CDR3 in amino acids: CASSSGTLDPYEQYF. Here the CDR3 DNA reads TGTGCCAGCAGCTCCGGGACTCTTGACCCCTACGAGCAGTACTTC.